Listed here is a single TCR beta chain. Its antigen is not identified. Treatment was busulfan-fludarabine conditioning, a marrow graft, and cyclophosphamide on days +3 and +4. The germline V and J ends were trimmed by 8 bases and 8 bases, with 6 bases remaining between them. The length of the CDR3 is 10 residues. Germline V lookup: CDR1 MNHNS, CDR2 SASEGT. Sequenced by immunoSEQ multiplex PCR; TCRdb stores in-frame clones only, minus some. This table has about 19,000 clones, 70% to 85% appearing once. These data originate in a study of T cells after posttransplantation cyclophosphamide. Study-wide points: Donor-recipient repertoire similarity was low at 1-2 months, rising over year one.

The sequencing used PBMCs, collected after an allogeneic stem cell transplant with post-transplant cyclophosphamide. The sequence came from a male patient between 25 and 40 years old who received an allogeneic stem cell transplant from a related donor, was CMV-positive, and had acute GVHD only. Some T cells may be supplied by the graft donor. This chain joins TRBV6-1 and TRBJ1-4; no firm D call. For the CDR3, the DNA is TGTGCCAGCGAGGGCGAAAAACTGTTTTTT. Protein product: CASEGEKLFF.